The present T cell receptor beta chain was sequenced within a study of T cell responses to AZD1222 COVID-19 vaccine. Study-level information: Pooled together were second doses at about 4 or about 12 weeks. Regarding the study as a whole: Unmutated variant regions reportedly attract nearly half of all spike-specific TCRs. Spike-specific TCR breadth and depth both grew after two AZD1222 doses.

The germline gives CDR1 SNHLY, CDR2 FYNNEI. CDR3 length equals 14 residues. V lost 6 bases to trimming and J lost 1 base; unmatched junction nucleotides: 5. Libraries were prepared by immunoSEQ multiplex PCR; TCRdb keeps only in-frame clonotypes and omits some of them. The sample yields 180,000 or so clones, roughly 91% seen once. Comments on this clone: Its antigen is unidentified.

The starting material was peripheral blood, obtained on day 0 of AZD1222 vaccination. This TCR derives from an adult in good health. The chain employs TRBV2 and TRBJ1-2; 7 bases match TRBD1. CDR3 residues: CASSRDSSNYGYTF. CDR3 DNA sequence: TGTGCCAGCAGCCGGGACAGCAGTAACTATGGCTACACCTTC. Using reference TRBV2 and TRBJ1-2 for the parts outside the CDR3, the full variable domain is EPEVTQTPSHQVTQMGQEVILRCVPISNHLYFYWYRQILGQKVEFLVSFYNNEISEKSEIFDDQFSVERPDGSNFTLKIRSTKLEDSAMYFCASSRDSSNYGYTFGSGTRLTVV.